One sample yielded the 15 T cell receptor beta chains listed below, sequenced in a study of shared clonotypes between healthy human individuals. CD8 cells regarded as naive lacked CD45RO, were positively chosen for CCR7, and omitted terminally differentiated effector memory CD45RA+ cells. Assay: immunoSEQ multiplex PCR; the TCRdb copy retains only in-frame clones and omits some. The sample lists roughly 2.1 million clones, just over 90% occurring once. Specimen: naive CD8+ T cells from PBMCs. These receptors were collected from a man aged 18 to 29 in good health. Some clones in this sample may be carry-over from other donors' samples.

This rearrangement joins TRBV27 to TRBJ1-4; no clear D gene. The CDR3 runs to 16 residues. CDR1 is MNHEY and CDR2 is SMNVEV in the germline V gene (reference sequence). Trimming took off 5 bases at V and 7 bases at J, with 20 bases between the two ends. In nucleotides, the CDR3 is TGTGCCAGCAGTCGACGAGGGATGAGGGTGGGTGAAAAACTGTTTTTT. It specifies CASSRRGMRVGEKLFF.

CDR3 sequence: CASQGDRGRLGSGYTF. CDR3 nucleotides: TGTGCCAGCCAGGGGGACAGGGGGCGCCTGGGGTCCGGCTACACCTTC. J is TRBJ1-2 and V is TRBV28; 12 bases are shared with TRBD1. The germline V gene has CDR1 MDHEN and CDR2 SYDVKM. Trimming cost V 8 bases and J 8 bases; bases outside gene matches: 15. The CDR3 is 16 amino acids.

This chain connects TRBV6-5 to TRBJ1-5, with D possibly TRBD1 on 6 matching bases. V was clipped by 6 bases and J by 9 bases, with 18 bases between them. This CDR3 is 14 amino acids long. Germline CDR1 and CDR2: MNHEY and SVGAGI. The DNA of the CDR3 is TGTGCCAGCAGCCCGGGGGCGGAATTACCGCCCCAGCATTTT. This sequence encodes CASSPGAELPPQHF.

The chain recombines TRBV10-1 with TRBJ2-3; the match to TRBD1 covers 11 bases. The CDR3 is made up of 13 amino acids. Germline CDR1 reads WNHNN; CDR2 reads SYGVQD (reference sequence). The V segment lost 9 bases and the J segment 4 bases; nucleotides outside the gene matches: 3. DNA of the CDR3: TGCGCCAGGCAGGGACAGGGGGCAGATACGCAGTATTTT. This encodes CARQGQGADTQYF.

The chain combines TRBV18 with TRBJ2-7, with D tentatively TRBD1 (5 bases). The V end was cut by 2 bases, the J end by 0 bases, with 14 bases between. This CDR3 is 16 amino acids long. Looked up from germline, CDR1 is KGHSH and CDR2 is LQKENI. Here the CDR3 reads CASSPSGRVSSYEQYF. CDR3 nucleotides: TGTGCCAGCTCACCATCGGGCAGGGTCAGCTCCTACGAGCAGTACTTC.

The chain carries TRBV9 and TRBJ2-1, with D unresolved. Looked up from germline, CDR1 is SGDLS and CDR2 is YYNGEE. The CDR3 extends over 15 amino acids. The ends were cut back, 1 base at V and 0 bases at J, with 8 bases in the middle. CDR3 amino acids: CASSVFASSYNEQFF. The CDR3 coding sequence is TGTGCCAGCAGCGTATTTGCTAGCTCCTACAATGAGCAGTTCTTC. The entire variable domain, with the rest obtained from reference TRBV9 and TRBJ2-1, is as follows: DSGVTQTPKHLITATGQRVTLRCSPRSGDLSVYWYQQSLDQGLQFLIQYYNGEERAKGNILERFSAQQFPDLHSELNLSSLELGDSALYFCASSVFASSYNEQFFGPGTRLTVL.

This chain uses TRBV5-8 with TRBJ2-1, with D unclear. Germline loops: CDR1 SGHTS, CDR2 YDEGEE. Trimming took off 8 bases at V and 1 base at J, with 13 bases between the two ends. The CDR3 runs 14 residues. CDR3: CARPQDRSYNEQFF. CDR3 nucleotide sequence: TGTGCCAGGCCGCAGGATAGGTCCTACAATGAGCAGTTCTTC.

The CDR3 region is CASSLNSLGNTIYF. CDR3 bases: TGTGCCAGCAGTTTAAACAGCCTTGGGAACACCATATATTTT. The chain couples TRBV28 to TRBJ1-3, with unresolved D. CDR1 is MDHEN and CDR2 is SYDVKM in the germline V gene. This CDR3 has 14 amino acids. The germline V and J ends were trimmed by 2 bases and 7 bases, with 12 bases remaining between them.

V and J are TRBV5-6 and TRBJ2-1; 8 bases line up with TRBD2. V lost 3 bases and J lost 7; bases outside the gene matches: 12. The germline CDR1 and CDR2 sequences are SGHDT and YYEEEE. The CDR3 runs to 16 residues. The CDR3 here is CASSYWERESLNEQFF. The CDR3 DNA follows: TGTGCCAGCAGCTACTGGGAGCGGGAGTCTCTGAATGAGCAGTTCTTC.

The CDR3 nucleotides are TGTGCCAGCAGCTTAGTTTCTGGTGGTATCTCTGGAAACACCATATATTTT. This translates into CASSLVSGGISGNTIYF. This chain uses TRBV11-2 with TRBJ1-3, with D unresolved. This CDR3 region has 17 residues. CDR1 SGHAT and CDR2 FQNNGV come from the germline V gene. The ends were cut back, 1 base at V and 0 bases at J, with 13 bases in the middle.

The genes are TRBV5-1 and TRBJ1-1, with 8 bases matching TRBD1. The CDR3 totals 15 residues. Germline CDR1 and CDR2: SGHRS and YFSETQ. V lost 4 bases to trimming and J lost 5 bases; unmatched junction nucleotides: 10. Here the CDR3 DNA reads TGCGCCAGCAGCATCGATACAGGGGGGTGGACTGAAGCTTTCTTT. This gives the protein CASSIDTGGWTEAFF.

The chain links TRBV6-5 to TRBJ2-7, with D perhaps given as TRBD1 or TRBD2 (5 bases each). CDR3 length equals 13 residues. Germline CDR1 reads MNHEY; CDR2 reads SVGAGI. With 6 bases removed from V and 7 bases from J, the gap between germline ends came to 16 bases. The CDR3 protein is CASSWGPDGEQYF. The CDR3 DNA follows: TGTGCCAGCAGCTGGGGACCCGATGGAGAGCAGTACTTC.

The chain joins TRBV5-3 to TRBJ1-4; 11 nucleotides align to TRBD1. TRBV5-3 belongs to the ORF category, with a function that is uncertain. After removal of 1 base from V and 5 bases from J, the junction contained 13 bases not matched to a gene. This CDR3 is built from 19 residues. CDR3 in amino acids: CARSLKSGQGARGNEKLFF. As DNA, the CDR3 is TGTGCCAGAAGCTTGAAGTCCGGACAGGGGGCGCGAGGGAATGAAAAACTGTTTTTT.

The chain employs TRBV6-5 and TRBJ2-7, with 8 bases fitting TRBD2. The CDR3 is 16 residues long. From germline, CDR1 is MNHEY and CDR2 SVGAGI. V shed 0 bases, J shed 4 bases, and the junction held 8 bases outside the gene matches. CDR3 nucleotides: TGTGCCAGCAGTTACTCAGCGGGAGTGGTGTGGTACGAGCAGTACTTC. This sequence encodes CASSYSAGVVWYEQYF.

The chain employs TRBV27 and TRBJ2-7, with 7 bases aligning to TRBD2. This CDR3 has 15 residues. V lost 5 bases, J lost 5 bases, and 12 bases stayed unmatched. Looked up from germline, CDR1 is MNHEY and CDR2 is SMNVEV (reference sequence). The DNA for the CDR3 is TGTGCCAGCAGTGAGAAAGGCCTAGCGGACGACGAGCAGTACTTC. Its protein product is CASSEKGLADDEQYF.